The 10 T cell receptor beta chains below come from one sample, sequenced in a study of cytomegalovirus exposure and HLA in healthy donors (TCRdb year 2017). The library was prepared using the immunoSEQ multiplex PCR assay. Entries here come from immuneACCESS through TCRdb and include only in-frame sequences with V and J called. Some clones fail to appear in such tables; in the studies checked, an unresolved V gene covers under half of the shortfall, and the cause of the remainder is unknown. The sample table contains roughly 84,000 clones; only one count was recorded for approximately 91% of them. The ten largest clones capture about 2.2% of the sample. Sequenced material: PBMCs. The receptor set was obtained from a man aged 30 to 45 in good health and CMV-seronegative.

The gene calls are TRBV11-1 and TRBJ1-5; D unclear. This CDR3 spans 13 amino acids. V gave up 1 base and J gave up 7 bases, with 8 bases separating them. Germline loops: CDR1 SGHAT, CDR2 FQDESV (reference sequence). Here the CDR3 DNA reads TGTGCCAGCAGCTTAGAGTTCGGGCAGCCCCAGCATTTT. Translated, it gives CASSLEFGQPQHF.

The gene calls are TRBV5-5 and TRBJ1-4, with TRBD1 identical over 8 bases. The V gene end was trimmed by 4 bases and the J gene end by 7 bases; junction bases not matched to a gene: 9. CDR1 SGHKS and CDR2 YYEKEE come from the germline V gene (reference sequence). The CDR3 consists of 15 residues. CDR3 amino acids: CASSLLTGASEKLFF. Here the CDR3 DNA reads TGTGCCAGCAGCCTCCTGACAGGGGCCAGTGAAAAACTGTTTTTT.

Only a few counts were recorded for this clone. The chain joins TRBV19 to TRBJ1-6; TRBD1 matches at 7 bases. Germline CDR1 reads LNHDA; CDR2 reads SQIVND (reference sequence). V dropped 10 bases and J dropped 7; count of bases not matched to a gene: 7. The CDR3 loop spans 13 amino acids. CDR3 loop: CATGDRENSPLHF. In nucleotides, the CDR3 is TGTGCCACAGGAGACAGGGAAAATTCACCCCTCCACTTT.

J is TRBJ2-7 and V is TRBV9, with 10 positions matching TRBD1. This CDR3 spans 14 amino acids. Germline-derived CDR1 and CDR2 are SGDLS and YYNGEE. J lost 5 bases, V lost 4 bases, and 6 bases had no gene match. Written as DNA, the CDR3 is TGTGCCAGCAGCCCGACAGGGGGCGCGGACGAGCAGTACTTC. Its translation is CASSPTGGADEQYF.

The chain employs TRBV5-1 and TRBJ2-2, with unresolved D. The CDR3 is 15 residues long. Trimming removed 1 base at V and 0 bases at J, with 7 bases between. Looked up from germline, CDR1 is SGHRS and CDR2 is YFSETQ. The CDR3 bases are TGCGCCAGCAGCTTGAGCAGGACGAACACCGGGGAGCTGTTTTTT. Protein: CASSLSRTNTGELFF. The variable domain in full, completed from reference TRBV5-1 and TRBJ2-2, reads KAGVTQTPRYLIKTRGQQVTLSCSPISGHRSVSWYQQTPGQGLQFLFEYFSETQRNKGNFPGRFSGRQFSNSRSEMNVSTLELGDSALYLCASSLSRTNTGELFFGEGSRLTVL.

The V and J genes are TRBV27 and TRBJ2-7, with 12 bases that match TRBD2. The CDR3 has 14 residues. Unmatched junction bases numbered 5, after V lost 4 bases and J lost 7 bases. Germline lookup yields CDR1 MNHEY and CDR2 SMNVEV (reference sequence). The CDR3 DNA sequence: TGTGCCAGCAGTTGGACTAGCGGGGCGGGGGAGCAGTACTTC. Amino acids: CASSWTSGAGEQYF.

The chain links TRBV5-5 to TRBJ1-1, with a weak D call TRBD1 (6 bases). Trimming shortened V by 0 bases and J by 4 bases, and 16 bases separated the two germline ends. Germline values: CDR1 SGHKS, CDR2 YYEKEE (reference sequence). The CDR3 length is 16 residues. CDR3 sequence reads: CASSLGGPGAGTEAFF. The CDR3 coding sequence is TGTGCCAGCAGCTTGGGGGGCCCAGGGGCAGGCACTGAAGCTTTCTTT.

J is TRBJ1-1 and V is TRBV5-1; a weak D match, TRBD1 (5 bases). Trimming cost V 0 bases and J 5 bases, with 17 bases left between them. CDR1 and CDR2 (germline): SGHRS, YFSETQ. The CDR3 has 16 residues. CDR3 sequence: CASSLATGDWKTEAFF. The CDR3, as DNA: TGCGCCAGCAGCTTGGCCACGGGGGACTGGAAAACTGAAGCTTTCTTT. Supplemented by reference TRBV5-1 and TRBJ1-1, the full variable domain reads KAGVTQTPRYLIKTRGQQVTLSCSPISGHRSVSWYQQTPGQGLQFLFEYFSETQRNKGNFPGRFSGRQFSNSRSEMNVSTLELGDSALYLCASSLATGDWKTEAFFGQGTRLTVV.

The chain couples TRBV7-6 to TRBJ1-4; D ambiguous. Trimming cost V 10 bases and J 0 bases, with 9 bases left between them. Germline loops: CDR1 SGHVS, CDR2 FNYEAQ. The CDR3 consists of 13 residues. The CDR3 sequence: CATQRATNEKLFF. CDR3 nucleotides: TGTGCCACCCAAAGAGCAACTAATGAAAAACTGTTTTTT.

The chain links TRBV18 to TRBJ2-5; D perhaps matches TRBD1 (7 bases). The CDR3 spans 15 residues. The V gene lost 4 bases and the J gene lost 2 bases, with 14 bases spanning the gap. Germline V gene data show CDR1 as KGHSH and CDR2 as LQKENI. This chain's CDR3 is CASSLGGDRQETQYF. CDR3 coding DNA: TGTGCCAGCTCACTCGGCGGGGACAGACAAGAGACCCAGTACTTC.